Given below is one TCR beta chain in context. The data were taken from a study of blood T cell repertoires in COVID-19. Whole-study context: COVID-19 samples, acute and convalescent, were from the United States, Italy and Spain. Nucleic acid was either cDNA or gDNA, and it came from T cells, B-cell-depleted T cells, or PBMCs.

Trimming left V 0 bases short and J 6 bases short, with 2 bases between. CDR3 size: 11 residues. The germline V gene encodes CDR1 LGHNA and CDR2 YNFKEQ. Either two negative PCRs, clearance, or symptom resolution qualified Cohort 3 donors as recovered. As originally analysed: From reference gene primer amplification, estimates of nucleated cell counts were derived. Sequencing used immunoSEQ multiplex PCR; TCRdb keeps in-frame clones, though not all of them. V, J and clone size were drawn from that table, and D and trimming were deduced from the DNA. The table records 280,000 or so clones, around 88% of them present only once.

Source material: PBMCs or T cells enriched from blood (not recorded which). The receptor comes from a woman in her thirties or forties who had recovered from COVID-19. This chain uses TRBV4-2 with TRBJ1-2; D uncertain. CDR3 nucleotide sequence: TGTGCCAGCAGCCAAGACGATGGCTACACCTTC. Its protein product is CASSQDDGYTF.